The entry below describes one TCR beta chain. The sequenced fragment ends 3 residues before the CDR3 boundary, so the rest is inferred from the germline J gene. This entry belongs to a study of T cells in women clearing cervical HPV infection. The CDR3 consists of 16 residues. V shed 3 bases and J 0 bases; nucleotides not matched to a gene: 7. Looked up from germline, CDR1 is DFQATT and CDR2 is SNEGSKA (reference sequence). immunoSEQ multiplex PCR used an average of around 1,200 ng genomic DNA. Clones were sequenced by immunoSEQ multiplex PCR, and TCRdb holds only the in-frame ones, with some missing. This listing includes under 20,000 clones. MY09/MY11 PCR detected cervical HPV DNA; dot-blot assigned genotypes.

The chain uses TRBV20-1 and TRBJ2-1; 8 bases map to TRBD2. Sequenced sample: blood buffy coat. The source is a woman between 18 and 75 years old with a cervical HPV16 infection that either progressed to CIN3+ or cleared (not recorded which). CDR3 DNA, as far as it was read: TGCAGTGCTAGTTCTGTAGCGGGGTTCTCCTACAATGAG. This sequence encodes CSASSVAGFSYNE. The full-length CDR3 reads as CSASSVAGFSYNEQFF.